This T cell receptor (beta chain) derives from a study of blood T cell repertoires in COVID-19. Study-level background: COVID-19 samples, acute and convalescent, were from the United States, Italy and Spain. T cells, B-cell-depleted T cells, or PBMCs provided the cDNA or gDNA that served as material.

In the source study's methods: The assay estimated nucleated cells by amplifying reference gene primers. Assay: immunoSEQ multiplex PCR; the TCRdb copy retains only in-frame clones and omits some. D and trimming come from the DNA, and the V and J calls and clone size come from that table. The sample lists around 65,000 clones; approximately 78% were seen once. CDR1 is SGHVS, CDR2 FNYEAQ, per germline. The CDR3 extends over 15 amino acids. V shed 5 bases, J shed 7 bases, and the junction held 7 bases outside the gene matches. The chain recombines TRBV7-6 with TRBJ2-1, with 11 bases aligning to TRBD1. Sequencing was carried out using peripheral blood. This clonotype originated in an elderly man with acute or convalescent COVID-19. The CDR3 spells CASSRAGQGGNEQFF. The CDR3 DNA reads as TGTGCCAGCAGCCGTGCGGGACAGGGGGGGAATGAGCAGTTCTTC.